The 11 T cell receptor beta chains listed next were all sequenced from one sample in a study of blood T cell repertoires in COVID-19. Sequencing was performed with immunoSEQ multiplex PCR; in TCRdb, only in-frame clones are kept and a portion is missing. In the table there are some 300,000 clones, around nine tenths of which are singletons. The sample consisted of PBMCs or T cells enriched from blood (not recorded which). These receptor sequences come from a woman aged 25 to 39 who had recovered from COVID-19.

This chain links TRBV27 with TRBJ2-1; possible D gene TRBD2, 7 bases. This CDR3 is 15 amino acids long. Germline CDR1 reads MNHEY; CDR2 reads SMNVEV (reference sequence). Trimming pared 2 bases from V and 6 bases from J, leaving 14 bases between. The CDR3 region is CASSLRGASLNEQFF. CDR3 DNA sequence: TGTGCCAGCAGTTTACGGGGGGCCTCACTCAATGAGCAGTTCTTC.

This rearrangement joins TRBV12-5 to TRBJ1-2; 11 bases align to TRBD1. Germline CDR1 and CDR2: LGHNT and FRNRAP. This CDR3 is built from 18 residues. V gave up 2 bases and J gave up 3 bases; unmatched junction bases: 11. The CDR3 is CASGLSWTGGAGHYGYTF. CDR3 sequence (DNA): TGTGCTAGTGGTTTGTCGTGGACAGGGGGCGCGGGACACTATGGCTACACCTTC.

This CDR3 is CASSLQGTYNEQFF. The CDR3, as DNA: TGTGCCAGCAGCTTACAGGGAACCTACAATGAGCAGTTCTTC. The chain links TRBV7-9 to TRBJ2-1, with D maybe TRBD1 (5 bases). In germline, CDR1 is SEHNR, CDR2 FQNEAQ (reference sequence). The V gene lost 2 bases and the J gene lost 2 bases, with 7 bases spanning the gap. The CDR3 contains 14 residues.

The rearrangement links TRBV6-4 to TRBJ2-1; TRBD2 might be the D (6 bases). CDR1 and CDR2 (germline): MRHNA, SNTAGT. The CDR3 is 15 amino acids. The V end was cut by 3 bases, the J end by 6 bases, with 15 bases between. This CDR3 is CASSDKEGTSNEQFF. The CDR3 nucleotides read TGTGCCAGCAGTGATAAAGAAGGGACTTCCAATGAGCAGTTCTTC.

This sequence joins TRBV2 and TRBJ1-3, with 8 bases matching TRBD1. Per the germline V gene, CDR1 is SNHLY and CDR2 is FYNNEI. Germline trimming cut 6 bases from V and 1 base from J; bases unmatched to any gene: 11. This CDR3 is 17 amino acids long. CDR3 in DNA: TGTGCCAGCAGCTTCCTCGGACAGGGAGGTTCTGGAAACACCATATATTTT. It encodes CASSFLGQGGSGNTIYF.

About this clone: The same CDR3 arises from other DNA sequences in this sample as well. The rearrangement uses TRBV19 and TRBJ2-1, with 8 bases fitting TRBD2. The CDR3 is made up of 16 amino acids. The junction had 3 bases not matched to a gene; V was cut back by 2 bases and J by 0 bases. Germline V lookup: CDR1 LNHDA, CDR2 SQIVND (reference sequence). DNA of the CDR3: TGTGCCAGTAGTATATCGGGGACTAGCTCCTACAATGAGCAGTTCTTC. Translation gives CASSISGTSSYNEQFF. Drawing the rest from reference TRBV19 and TRBJ2-1, the complete variable domain is DGGITQSPKYLFRKEGQNVTLSCEQNLNHDAMYWYRQDPGQGLRLIYYSQIVNDFQKGDIAEGYSVSREKKESFPLTVTSAQKNPTAFYLCASSISGTSSYNEQFFGPGTRLTVL.

The gene calls are TRBV6-5 and TRBJ1-1; D perhaps matches TRBD1 (6 bases). CDR3 size: 13 residues. CDR1 MNHEY and CDR2 SVGAGI come from the germline V gene. Trimming cost V 6 bases and J 1 base, with 9 bases left between them. CDR3 sequence: CASSRGQNTEAFF. CDR3 nucleotide sequence: TGTGCCAGCAGCAGGGGACAGAACACTGAAGCTTTCTTT.

The V gene is TRBV4-3, the J gene TRBJ1-2, with D possibly TRBD1 on 6 matching bases. V lost 0 bases to trimming and J lost 4 bases, with 15 bases between them. The CDR3 loop spans 16 amino acids. Germline lookup yields CDR1 LGHNA and CDR2 YSLEER. The CDR3 sequence: CASSQEAGAIGYGYTF. CDR3 coding DNA: TGCGCCAGCAGCCAAGAGGCGGGGGCCATAGGCTATGGCTACACCTTC.

The chain employs TRBV7-6 and TRBJ2-7; 8 nucleotides agree with TRBD1. The germline gives CDR1 SGHVS, CDR2 FNYEAQ. J lost 6 bases, V lost 5 bases, and 12 bases had no gene match. CDR3 length equals 15 residues. The CDR3 DNA reads as TGTGCCAGCAGCGAGCGGACAGGGATTTATGGCGAGCAGTACTTC. Residues: CASSERTGIYGEQYF.

This clone turned up a few times. The chain employs TRBV28 and TRBJ1-4, with 11 positions matching TRBD1. Germline assignment: CDR1 MDHEN and CDR2 SYDVKM. V was pared by 4 bases and J by 7 bases, with 8 bases of the junction left unmatched. The CDR3 covers 16 residues. The CDR3 DNA follows: TGTGCCAGCAGTTGGAGGACAGGGGGCAAGCGTGAAAAACTGTTTTTT. Translation gives CASSWRTGGKREKLFF.

CDR3 sequence reads: CASSFAGGVETQYF. The CDR3 DNA reads as TGTGCCAGCAGTTTCGCTGGGGGGGTGGAGACCCAGTACTTC. This sequence joins TRBV28 and TRBJ2-5; 7 bases are a match to TRBD2. The CDR3 runs 14 residues. The J segment lost 5 bases and the V segment lost 3 bases, leaving 6 bases of the junction unmatched. Looked up from germline, CDR1 is MDHEN and CDR2 is SYDVKM.